The 25 T cell receptor beta chains below all came from one sample that was sequenced in a study of Ad26.COV2.S vaccination and SARS-CoV-2 variants listed by TCRdb under 2021. The library relied on the immunoSEQ multiplex PCR assay. TCRdb stores this immuneACCESS table with in-frame sequences only. Part of the clones is absent; in the studies checked, under half of the shortfall reflects unresolved V genes, and no reason is known for the rest. Here the sample has some 290,000 clones; roughly 86% occur a single time. Clones ranked in the top ten supply 1.9% of the sample. The treatment or condition tag for this specimen amounts to: 15 to 20 received Ad26.COV2.S at low or high dose, single or two shots; about 5 received placebo; per-sample allocation not given. For vaccine and placebo recipients, repertoires were sequenced using samples collected on day 63 after the first injection. The specimen was peripheral blood, collected in a trial of Ad26.COV2.S vaccine versus placebo. Receptors were obtained from a person aged 18-60 years who received the Ad26.COV2.S COVID-19 vaccine or a placebo.

This clone occurred a few times. The J gene is TRBJ1-1, the V gene TRBV2, with D uncertain. The length of the CDR3 is 12 residues. Trimming took 4 bases from V and 4 from J, leaving 7 bases between them. The germline V gene encodes CDR1 SNHLY and CDR2 FYNNEI. The CDR3, as DNA: TGTGCCAGCAGTGGGTTGAGCACTGAAGCTTTCTTT. It yields the protein CASSGLSTEAFF.

The rearrangement joins TRBV4-3 to TRBJ1-4; D ambiguous. The CDR3 is 17 amino acids. V was cut by 1 base and J by 7 bases, with 19 bases left in between. Germline assignment: CDR1 LGHNA and CDR2 YSLEER. CDR3 sequence reads: CASSQGLIRGEFEKLFF. The DNA for the CDR3 is TGCGCCAGCAGCCAAGGTCTTATCCGAGGAGAGTTTGAAAAACTGTTTTTT.

This clone was counted a few times. The chain recombines TRBV4-1 with TRBJ1-5; D may be TRBD1 (5 bases). Germline V gives CDR1 MGHRA, CDR2 YSYEKL. CDR3 size: 16 residues. V was pared by 2 bases and J by 2 bases, with 13 bases between. The CDR3 DNA sequence: TGCGCCAGCAGCCAACCGACAGCCTTCGGCAATCAGCCCCAGCATTTT. It codes for CASSQPTAFGNQPQHF.

The chain employs TRBV6-1 and TRBJ1-1; TRBD1 aligns across 10 bases. CDR3 length equals 14 residues. J gave up 4 bases and V 3 bases, and 2 bases lay outside the gene matches. The germline V gene encodes CDR1 MNHNS and CDR2 SASEGT. CDR3 coding DNA: TGTGCCAGCAGTGAGGACAGGGGGATCACTGAAGCTTTCTTT. It is translated as CASSEDRGITEAFF.

The rearrangement joins TRBV7-2 to TRBJ2-7, with D perhaps TRBD2 (7 bases). CDR3 size: 13 residues. Looked up from germline, CDR1 is SGHTA and CDR2 is FQGNSA. The V end was cut by 4 bases, the J end by 5 bases, with 12 bases between. The CDR3 region has the DNA TGTGCCAGCAGCTCCGGGGGGCGGCACGAGCAGTACTTC. This sequence encodes CASSSGGRHEQYF.

The V gene is TRBV30, the J gene TRBJ2-3; D is perhaps TRBD1 or TRBD2 (5 bases each). Germline values: CDR1 GTSNPN, CDR2 SVGIG (reference sequence). The V end lost 4 bases, the J end lost 4 bases, and 24 bases lay between the germline ends. The CDR3 sequence is 17 residues long. The CDR3 DNA reads as TGTGCCTGGATAGGTAGACTGGGGACGGCCTCCTCAGATACGCAGTATTTT. Residues: CAWIGRLGTASSDTQYF.

The chain combines TRBV2 with TRBJ1-3; D unclear. The CDR3 contains 14 residues. The germline V gene encodes CDR1 SNHLY and CDR2 FYNNEI. The V end was cut by 5 bases, the J end by 3 bases, with 11 bases between. In DNA, the CDR3 is TGTGCCAGCAGTCCGGGCCTCGATGGAAACACCATATATTTT. Translation: CASSPGLDGNTIYF.

In this sample, this clone turned up once. The V and J genes are TRBV6-4 and TRBJ1-1; TRBD1 aligns across 7 bases. CDR1 MRHNA and CDR2 SNTAGT come from the germline V gene. This CDR3 region has 13 residues. Trimming removed 6 bases from V and 3 bases from J; junction bases left unmatched: 4. The CDR3 DNA is TGTGCCAGCAGCACCGACAGGGACACTGAAGCTTTCTTT. It is translated as CASSTDRDTEAFF.

CDR3 bases: TGTGCCAGCAGCTACCCCGGGACAGCGTGGCGTCAGCCCCAGCATTTT. Translation: CASSYPGTAWRQPQHF. V usage is TRBV3-1 (or the pseudogene TRBV3-2) and J usage is TRBJ1-5, with 7 bases matching TRBD1. The CDR3 consists of 16 residues. V trimming: 5 bases; J trimming: 6 bases; junction bases outside the gene matches: 13. Germline V CDR1 and CDR2: LGHDT, YNNKEL (reference sequence).

The chain recombines TRBV7-7 with TRBJ1-2, with 7 positions matching TRBD1. Germline lookup yields CDR1 SSHAT and CDR2 FNYEAQ (reference sequence). Germline trimming cut 1 base from V and 6 bases from J; bases unmatched to any gene: 14. There are 17 residues in the CDR3. The CDR3 loop is CASSLGARGSGLDGYTF. CDR3 sequence (DNA): TGTGCCAGCAGCTTAGGTGCCAGGGGGTCGGGATTAGATGGCTACACCTTC.

This chain links TRBV7-6 with TRBJ2-7; TRBD1 aligns across 9 bases. CDR3 length: 16 residues. J gave up 2 bases and V 5 bases, and 10 bases lay outside the gene matches. Germline loops: CDR1 SGHVS, CDR2 FNYEAQ. This CDR3 reads CASSPREGTGPYEQYF. For the CDR3, the DNA is TGTGCCAGCAGCCCCCGAGAGGGGACAGGGCCCTACGAGCAGTACTTC.

The V and J genes are TRBV5-6 and TRBJ2-5; 14 positions match TRBD2. CDR3 length equals 17 residues. J lost 5 bases, V lost 2 bases, and 8 bases had no gene match. The germline V gene encodes CDR1 SGHDT and CDR2 YYEEEE. CDR3 protein: CASSLSTSGGARETQYF. The CDR3 nucleotides read TGTGCCAGCAGCTTATCGACTAGCGGGGGGGCCCGGGAGACCCAGTACTTC. The variable domain in full, with the rest retrieved from reference TRBV5-6 and TRBJ2-5, is DAGVTQSPTHLIKTRGQQVTLRCSPKSGHDTVSWYQQALGQGPQFIFQYYEEEERQRGNFPDRFSGHQFPNYSSELNVNALLLGDSALYLCASSLSTSGGARETQYFGPGTRLLVL.

V gene TRBV5-1 combines with J gene TRBJ2-2; 12 nucleotides align to TRBD1. Germline-derived CDR1 and CDR2 are SGHRS and YFSETQ. The CDR3 length is 17 residues. V dropped 6 bases and J dropped 5; count of bases not matched to a gene: 11. CDR3 nucleotides: TGCGCCAGCAACTCCGGGACAGGGGGCGCGAGGACCGGGGAGCTGTTTTTT. Translated, it gives CASNSGTGGARTGELFF.

The chain has TRBV7-9 and TRBJ1-1; TRBD1 matches 7 bases. The CDR3 runs to 14 residues. CDR1 and CDR2 (germline): SEHNR, FQNEAQ (reference sequence). J gave up 1 base and V 7 bases, and 6 bases lay outside the gene matches. This CDR3 is CASNPGQPNTEAFF. CDR3 DNA: TGTGCCAGCAACCCGGGACAGCCGAACACTGAAGCTTTCTTT.

This clone showed up just once. The chain couples TRBV2 to TRBJ1-6; 7 bases map to TRBD1. Germline V gives CDR1 SNHLY, CDR2 FYNNEI. This CDR3 spans 14 amino acids. Unmatched junction bases numbered 6, after V lost 6 bases and J lost 7 bases. CDR3 in DNA: TGTGCCAGCAGGGAGACAGGGCAGAATTCACCCCTCCACTTT. This gives the protein CASRETGQNSPLHF.

This clone was seen just once. The chain couples TRBV7-9 to TRBJ1-4, with 7 bases fitting TRBD1. The germline CDR1 and CDR2 sequences are SEHNR and FQNEAQ (reference sequence). With 5 bases clipped from V and 7 bases from J, the junction kept 7 bases outside the gene matches. The length of the CDR3 is 14 residues. CDR3 amino acids: CASSLTGVGEKLFF. The CDR3 coding sequence is TGTGCCAGCAGCCTCACAGGGGTGGGTGAAAAACTGTTTTTT.

CDR3 in DNA: TGTGCCAGCAGTTCCCACCCTAAGACAGCAAGCTACGAGCAGTACTTC. As protein: CASSSHPKTASYEQYF. The V and J genes are TRBV27 and TRBJ2-7; TRBD1 is a possible D gene (5 bases). In germline, CDR1 is MNHEY, CDR2 SMNVEV (reference sequence). V was shortened by 4 bases and J by 3 bases, with 19 bases between the two germline ends. This CDR3 spans 16 amino acids.

The rearrangement uses TRBV7-6 and TRBJ1-3; D is uncertain. V gave up 2 bases and J gave up 0 bases, with 5 bases separating them. The CDR3 spans 14 residues. CDR1 is SGHVS, CDR2 FNYEAQ, per germline. The CDR3 loop is CASSLLGSGNTIYF. DNA of the CDR3: TGTGCCAGCAGCTTATTGGGCTCTGGAAACACCATATATTTT.

J is TRBJ2-3 and V is TRBV6-5; 8 positions agree with TRBD2. Germline values: CDR1 MNHEY, CDR2 SVGAGI. The V gene end was trimmed by 4 bases and the J gene end by 3 bases; junction bases not matched to a gene: 9. The CDR3 contains 16 residues. CDR3 loop: CASSSPGGATTDTQYF. CDR3 coding DNA: TGTGCCAGCAGTTCTCCCGGGGGGGCCACGACAGATACGCAGTATTTT.

The CDR3 coding sequence is TGCGCCAGCAGCCCCGAGGCGGGGGGGGAAGAGACCCAGTACTTC. This sequence encodes CASSPEAGGEETQYF. V and J are TRBV5-1 and TRBJ2-5, with TRBD2 matching 9 bases. Per germline, CDR1 SGHRS and CDR2 YFSETQ. CDR3 length: 15 residues. Trimming cost V 4 bases and J 3 bases; bases outside gene matches: 7.

This chain uses TRBV4-3 with TRBJ2-7; D tentatively fits TRBD1 or TRBD2 (6 bases each). Trimming cost V 3 bases and J 6 bases, with 24 bases left between them. The germline gives CDR1 LGHNA, CDR2 YSLEER. This CDR3 has 17 amino acids. CDR3 sequence (DNA): TGCGCCAGCAGCCAGGATCGGGCGTTGGAGGGGGGCCCCGAGCAGTACTTC. It codes for CASSQDRALEGGPEQYF.

The chain couples TRBV6-6 to TRBJ2-2; 13 bases are shared with TRBD2. Germline CDR1 MNHNY, CDR2 SVGAGI (reference sequence). The junction had 1 base not matched to a gene; V was cut back by 8 bases and J by 4 bases. The CDR3 covers 14 residues. The chain's CDR3 is CASGTSGTTGELFF. The CDR3 DNA follows: TGTGCCAGCGGGACTAGCGGGACCACCGGGGAGCTGTTTTTT.

This clone came up a few times. The chain joins TRBV19 to TRBJ2-5; tentatively, D is TRBD2 (5 bases). Germline-derived CDR1 and CDR2 are LNHDA and SQIVND (reference sequence). The CDR3 is 14 amino acids. V lost 3 bases and J lost 4, with 12 bases in between. The CDR3 protein is CASSISFSGETQYF. DNA for the CDR3: TGTGCCAGTAGTATTTCCTTCAGCGGAGAGACCCAGTACTTC.

This clone was seen only once. At the DNA level, this CDR3 is encoded by other sequences in the same sample as well. V is TRBV7-2 and J is TRBJ2-2; 7 bases are a match to TRBD1. Per the germline V gene, CDR1 is SGHTA and CDR2 is FQGNSA. V shed 3 bases, J shed 6 bases, and the junction held 4 bases outside the gene matches. This CDR3 comprises 14 residues. The CDR3, as DNA: TGTGCCAGCAGCTTTTCAGGGGGTGCCGGGGAGCTGTTTTTT. Translated: CASSFSGGAGELFF.

This chain uses TRBV29-1 with TRBJ2-3, with a possible D match to TRBD2 (5 bases). The CDR3 is made up of 12 amino acids. CDR1 SQVTM and CDR2 ANQGSEA come from the germline V gene. V shed 0 bases and J shed 5 bases, with 6 bases lying between them. CDR3 coding DNA: TGCAGCGTTGAAGATCGGGGAGATACGCAGTATTTT. Translated, it gives CSVEDRGDTQYF.